This T cell receptor (beta chain) emerged from a study of response to subunit inactivated influenza vaccine. This clonotype has more than one count but fewer than ten. The antigen is not known. Per germline, CDR1 GTSNPN and CDR2 SVGIG (reference sequence). V lost 3 bases and J 7 bases, leaving 10 bases between the germline ends. CDR3 size: 12 residues. The study's findings and limits: The authors suggested that every seasonal influenza vaccination recruits few new T cells.

TCRdb reprocessed the RT-PCR reads with MiXCR, giving one entry per CDR3 protein. The table lists 600,000 to 700,000 distinct CDR3 sequences, about 14% of them singletons. The clonotype originates from a man over 45 who received an inactivated influenza vaccine. V and J are TRBV30 and TRBJ2-1; D remains ambiguous. Sequencing used PBMCs from blood, obtained less than 15 days before vaccination. The CDR3 sequence is CAWSVLGNEQFF. The CDR3 coding sequence is TGTGCCTGGAGCGTATTGGGAAATGAGCAGTTCTTC.